This T cell receptor beta chain was recorded in a study of blood T cell repertoires in COVID-19. Recruitment covered under 25 US areas and drew participants whose ages spanned roughly 18 to 100 years. The assay was immunoSEQ multiplex PCR, and TCRdb's table has in-frame clones only and misses some. This sample has about 190,000 clones, with about 88% found just once. V lost 2 bases and J 2 bases, leaving 6 bases between the germline ends. Per the germline V gene, CDR1 is MGHRA and CDR2 is YSYEKL. The CDR3 consists of 13 residues. The sample consisted of PBMCs or T cells enriched from blood (not recorded which). The rearrangement uses TRBV4-1 and TRBJ1-2; TRBD1 might be the D (5 bases). This TCR derives from a middle-aged woman in a cohort exposed to, infected with or recovered from COVID-19 (not recorded which). CDR3 sequence (DNA): TGCGCCAGCAGCCAATCAGGGAACTATGGCTACACCTTC. Residues: CASSQSGNYGYTF.